Included here is one T cell receptor beta chain sequence, with context. The target antigen is unknown. Assay: immunoSEQ multiplex PCR; the TCRdb copy retains only in-frame clones and omits some. The sample shows under 30,000 clones, more than 75% of them seen only once. These data are taken from a study of lymphopenia after photon versus proton radiotherapy. General study findings and limits: Photon-treated patients lost naive T cells and TCR diversity; proton-treated stayed stable. Post-nadir diversity loss with photons came from oligoclonal expansion, particularly CD8+ Temra cells. A bigger post-nadir fall in TCR diversity correlated inversely with survival time in deceased patients.

Sequencing was performed on peripheral blood, taken from a patient treated with photon-based radiotherapy. This clonotype originated in a woman aged 45-65 years with cholangiocarcinoma.

The CDR3 loop is CASSLSRSEQYF. For the CDR3, the DNA is TGTGCCAGCAGCTTATCTAGGTCCGAGCAGTACTTC. The gene calls are TRBV7-2 and TRBJ2-7, with D unresolved. V lost 2 bases and J 6 bases, leaving 8 bases between the germline ends. The germline CDR1 and CDR2 sequences are SGHTA and FQGNSA. CDR3 length: 12 amino acids. The complete variable domain, with remaining parts taken from reference TRBV7-2 and TRBJ2-7, reads GAGVSQSPSNKVTEKGKDVELRCDPISGHTALYWYRQSLGQGLEFLIYFQGNSAPDKSGLPSDRFSAERTGGSVSTLTIQRTQQEDSAVYLCASSLSRSEQYFGPGTRLTVT.